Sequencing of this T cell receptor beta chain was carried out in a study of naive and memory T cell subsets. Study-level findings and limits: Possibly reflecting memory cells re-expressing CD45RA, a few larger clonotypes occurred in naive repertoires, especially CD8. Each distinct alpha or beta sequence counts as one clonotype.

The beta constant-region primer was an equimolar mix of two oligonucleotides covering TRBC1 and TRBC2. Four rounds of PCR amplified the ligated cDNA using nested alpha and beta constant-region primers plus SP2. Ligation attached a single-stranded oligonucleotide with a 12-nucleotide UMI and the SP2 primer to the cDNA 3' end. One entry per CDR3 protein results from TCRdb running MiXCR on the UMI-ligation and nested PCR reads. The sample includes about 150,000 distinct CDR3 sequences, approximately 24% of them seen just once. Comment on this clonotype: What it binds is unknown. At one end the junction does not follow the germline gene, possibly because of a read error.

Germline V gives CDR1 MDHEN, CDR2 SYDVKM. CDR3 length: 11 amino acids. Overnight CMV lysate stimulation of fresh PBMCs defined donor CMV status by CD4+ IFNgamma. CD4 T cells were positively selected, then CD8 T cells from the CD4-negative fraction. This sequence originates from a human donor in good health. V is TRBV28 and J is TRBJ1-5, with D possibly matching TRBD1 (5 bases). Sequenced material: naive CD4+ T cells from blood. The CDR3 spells CASSLRQHQHF. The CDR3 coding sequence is TGTGCCAGCAGTTTACGACAGCACCAGCATTTT.